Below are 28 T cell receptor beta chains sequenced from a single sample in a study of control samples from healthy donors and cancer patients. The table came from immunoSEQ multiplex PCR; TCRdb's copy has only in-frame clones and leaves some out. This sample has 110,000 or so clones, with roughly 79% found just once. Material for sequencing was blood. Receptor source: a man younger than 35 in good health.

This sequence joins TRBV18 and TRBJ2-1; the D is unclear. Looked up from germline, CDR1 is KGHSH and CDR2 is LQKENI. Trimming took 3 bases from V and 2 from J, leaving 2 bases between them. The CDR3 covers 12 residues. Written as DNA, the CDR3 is TGTGCCAGCTCACCCACCTACAATGAGCAGTTCTTC. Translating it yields CASSPTYNEQFF.

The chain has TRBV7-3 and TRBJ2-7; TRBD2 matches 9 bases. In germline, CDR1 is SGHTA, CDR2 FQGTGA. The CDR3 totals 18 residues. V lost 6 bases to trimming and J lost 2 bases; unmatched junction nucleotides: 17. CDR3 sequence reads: CASSQAGGERGAPYEQYF. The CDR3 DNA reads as TGTGCCAGCAGTCAAGCCGGCGGTGAGCGGGGGGCGCCCTACGAGCAGTACTTC.

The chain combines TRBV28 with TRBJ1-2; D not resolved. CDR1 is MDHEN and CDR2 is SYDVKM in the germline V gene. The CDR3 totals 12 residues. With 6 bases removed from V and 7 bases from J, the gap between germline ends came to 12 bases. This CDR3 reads CASRSAPSGYTF. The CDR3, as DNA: TGTGCCAGCAGATCAGCGCCGTCTGGCTACACCTTC.

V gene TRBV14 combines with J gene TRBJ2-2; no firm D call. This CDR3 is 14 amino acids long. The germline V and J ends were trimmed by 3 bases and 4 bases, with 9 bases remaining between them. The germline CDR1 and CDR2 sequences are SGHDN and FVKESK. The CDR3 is CASSQWLGTGELFF. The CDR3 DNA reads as TGTGCCAGCAGCCAGTGGCTCGGCACCGGGGAGCTGTTTTTT.

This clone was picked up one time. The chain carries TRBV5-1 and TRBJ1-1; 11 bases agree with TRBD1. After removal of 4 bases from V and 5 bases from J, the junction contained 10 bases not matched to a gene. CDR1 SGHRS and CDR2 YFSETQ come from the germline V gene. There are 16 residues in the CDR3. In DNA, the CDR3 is TGCGCCAGCAGCCGTCGAGGACAGGGGGCCGGGACTGAAGCTTTCTTT. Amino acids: CASSRRGQGAGTEAFF.

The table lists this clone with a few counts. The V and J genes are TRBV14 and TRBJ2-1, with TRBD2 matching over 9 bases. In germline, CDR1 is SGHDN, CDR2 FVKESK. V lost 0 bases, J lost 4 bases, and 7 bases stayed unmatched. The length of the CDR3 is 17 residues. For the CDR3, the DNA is TGTGCCAGCAGCCAAGAAGTTCTAGCGGGGATTTACAATGAGCAGTTCTTC. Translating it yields CASSQEVLAGIYNEQFF.

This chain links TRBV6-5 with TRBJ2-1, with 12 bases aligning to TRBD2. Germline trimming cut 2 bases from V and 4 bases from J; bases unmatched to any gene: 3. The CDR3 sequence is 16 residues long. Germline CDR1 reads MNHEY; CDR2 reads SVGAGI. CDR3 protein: CASSYGLAGRYNEQFF. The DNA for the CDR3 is TGTGCCAGCAGTTACGGACTAGCGGGGAGATACAATGAGCAGTTCTTC.

This chain's CDR3 is CASSVQTGRGSYNEQFF. DNA for the CDR3: TGCGCCAGCAGCGTACAGACGGGACGGGGGTCCTACAATGAGCAGTTCTTC. The chain carries TRBV5-1 and TRBJ2-1, with D possibly TRBD2 on 6 matching bases. The CDR3 is 17 amino acids. Per the germline V gene, CDR1 is SGHRS and CDR2 is YFSETQ. Trimming left V 4 bases short and J 1 base short, with 18 bases between. The full variable domain, in which reference TRBV5-1 and TRBJ2-1 provide the parts outside the CDR3, is KAGVTQTPRYLIKTRGQQVTLSCSPISGHRSVSWYQQTPGQGLQFLFEYFSETQRNKGNFPGRFSGRQFSNSRSEMNVSTLELGDSALYLCASSVQTGRGSYNEQFFGPGTRLTVL.

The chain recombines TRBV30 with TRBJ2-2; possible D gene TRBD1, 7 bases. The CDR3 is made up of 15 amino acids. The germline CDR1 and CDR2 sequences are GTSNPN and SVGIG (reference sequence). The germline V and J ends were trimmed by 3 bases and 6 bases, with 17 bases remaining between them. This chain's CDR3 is CAWRGGAGGPGELFF. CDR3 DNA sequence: TGTGCCTGGAGAGGAGGGGCAGGGGGACCCGGGGAGCTGTTTTTT.

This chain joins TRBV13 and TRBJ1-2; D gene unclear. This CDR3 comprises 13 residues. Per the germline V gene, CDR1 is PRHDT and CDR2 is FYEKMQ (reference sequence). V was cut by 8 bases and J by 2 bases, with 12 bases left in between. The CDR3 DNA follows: TGTGCCAGCGGAAGCCGCTGGAACTATGGCTACACCTTC. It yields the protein CASGSRWNYGYTF.

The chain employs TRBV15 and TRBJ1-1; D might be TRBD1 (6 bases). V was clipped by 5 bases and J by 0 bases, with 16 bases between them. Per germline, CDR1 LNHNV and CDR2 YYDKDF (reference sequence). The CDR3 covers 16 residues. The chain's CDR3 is CATSGGTPYMNTEAFF. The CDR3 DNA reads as TGTGCCACCAGCGGAGGGACACCTTATATGAACACTGAAGCTTTCTTT.

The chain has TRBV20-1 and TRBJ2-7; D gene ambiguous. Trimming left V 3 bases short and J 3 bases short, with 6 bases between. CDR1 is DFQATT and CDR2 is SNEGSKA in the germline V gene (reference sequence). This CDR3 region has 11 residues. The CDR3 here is CSARTGYEQYF. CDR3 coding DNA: TGCAGTGCTAGGACGGGCTACGAGCAGTACTTC.

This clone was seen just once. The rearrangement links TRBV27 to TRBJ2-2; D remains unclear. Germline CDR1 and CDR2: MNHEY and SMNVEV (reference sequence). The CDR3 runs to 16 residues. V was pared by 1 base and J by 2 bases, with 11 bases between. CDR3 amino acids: CASSLFPGFNTGELFF. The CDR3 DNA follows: TGTGCCAGCAGTTTATTCCCCGGATTTAACACCGGGGAGCTGTTTTTT.

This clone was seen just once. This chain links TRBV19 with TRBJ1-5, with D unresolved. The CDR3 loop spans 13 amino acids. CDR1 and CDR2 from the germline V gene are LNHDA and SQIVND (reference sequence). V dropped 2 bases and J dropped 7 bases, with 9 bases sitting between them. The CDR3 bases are TGTGCCAGTAGTATATGGGGTAGGCAGCCCCAGCATTTT. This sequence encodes CASSIWGRQPQHF.

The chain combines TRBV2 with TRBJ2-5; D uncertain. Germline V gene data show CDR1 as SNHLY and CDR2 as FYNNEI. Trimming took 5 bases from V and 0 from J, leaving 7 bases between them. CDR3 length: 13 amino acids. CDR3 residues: CASSKKYQETQYF. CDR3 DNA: TGTGCCAGCAGTAAGAAGTACCAAGAGACCCAGTACTTC.

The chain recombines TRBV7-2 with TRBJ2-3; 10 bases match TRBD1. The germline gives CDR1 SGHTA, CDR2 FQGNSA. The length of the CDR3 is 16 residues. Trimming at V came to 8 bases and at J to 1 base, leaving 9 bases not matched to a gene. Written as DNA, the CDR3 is TGTGCCAGCTCAAAGACAGGGGGCGCCGGCACAGATACGCAGTATTTT. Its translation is CASSKTGGAGTDTQYF.

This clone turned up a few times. In DNA form, the CDR3 reads TGTGCCAGCAGTGCGACAGGCCCGGGTGGGTATGAAGGCTCTGGAAACACCATATATTTT. It encodes CASSATGPGGYEGSGNTIYF. The genes are TRBV6-1 and TRBJ1-3; the D gene is possibly TRBD1 (6 bases). Trimming pared 4 bases from V and 0 bases from J, leaving 25 bases between. Germline lookup yields CDR1 MNHNS and CDR2 SASEGT. The CDR3 totals 20 residues.

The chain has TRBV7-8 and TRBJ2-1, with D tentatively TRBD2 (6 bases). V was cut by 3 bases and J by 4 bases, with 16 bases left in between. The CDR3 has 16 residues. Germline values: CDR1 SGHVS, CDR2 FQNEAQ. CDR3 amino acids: CASSFLWGVLYNEQFF. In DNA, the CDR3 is TGTGCCAGCAGCTTCCTATGGGGGGTACTATACAATGAGCAGTTCTTC. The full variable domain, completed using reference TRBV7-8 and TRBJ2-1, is GAGVSQSPRYKVAKRGQDVALRCDPISGHVSLFWYQQALGQGPEFLTYFQNEAQLDKSGLPSDRFFAERPEGSVSTLKIQRTQQEDSAVYLCASSFLWGVLYNEQFFGPGTRLTVL.

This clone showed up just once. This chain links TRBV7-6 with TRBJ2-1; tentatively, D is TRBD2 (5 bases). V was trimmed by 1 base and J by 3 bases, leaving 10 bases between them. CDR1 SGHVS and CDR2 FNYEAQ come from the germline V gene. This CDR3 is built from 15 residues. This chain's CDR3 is CASSLESSVYNEQFF. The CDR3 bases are TGTGCCAGCAGCTTAGAAAGTAGCGTCTACAATGAGCAGTTCTTC.

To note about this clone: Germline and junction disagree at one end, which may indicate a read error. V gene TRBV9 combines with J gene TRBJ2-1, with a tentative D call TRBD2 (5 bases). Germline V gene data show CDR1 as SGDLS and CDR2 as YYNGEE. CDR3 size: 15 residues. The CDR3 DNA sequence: TGTGCCAGCAACGTAGCTCCCGGAGGAGGATATGAGCAGTTCTTC. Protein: CASNVAPGGGYEQFF.

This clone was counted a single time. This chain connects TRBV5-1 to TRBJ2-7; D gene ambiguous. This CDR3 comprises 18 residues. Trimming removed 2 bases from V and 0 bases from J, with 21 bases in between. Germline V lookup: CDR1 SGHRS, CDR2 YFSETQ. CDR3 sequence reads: CASSFPGPTRLNSYEQYV. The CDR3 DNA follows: TGCGCCAGCAGCTTTCCCGGGCCGACCCGGTTGAACTCCTACGAGCAGTACGTC.

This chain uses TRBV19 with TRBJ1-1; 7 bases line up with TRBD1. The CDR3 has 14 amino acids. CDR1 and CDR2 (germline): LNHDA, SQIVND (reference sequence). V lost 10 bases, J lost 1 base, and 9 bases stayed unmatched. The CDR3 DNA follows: TGTGCCATAAATGCCGGGACAGAGAACACTGAAGCTTTCTTT. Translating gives CAINAGTENTEAFF.

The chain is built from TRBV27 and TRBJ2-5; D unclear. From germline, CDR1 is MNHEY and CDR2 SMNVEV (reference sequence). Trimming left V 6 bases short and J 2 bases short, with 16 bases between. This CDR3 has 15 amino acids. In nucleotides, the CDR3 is TGTGCCAGCAGCACCTACCGAGGTGGGCAAGAGACCCAGTACTTC. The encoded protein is CASSTYRGGQETQYF.

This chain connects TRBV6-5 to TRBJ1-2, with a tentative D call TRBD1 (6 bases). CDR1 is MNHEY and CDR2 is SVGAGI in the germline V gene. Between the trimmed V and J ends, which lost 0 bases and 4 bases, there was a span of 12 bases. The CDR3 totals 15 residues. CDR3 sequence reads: CASSYSGQISYGYTF. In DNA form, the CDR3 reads TGTGCCAGCAGTTACTCTGGACAGATTTCCTATGGCTACACCTTC.

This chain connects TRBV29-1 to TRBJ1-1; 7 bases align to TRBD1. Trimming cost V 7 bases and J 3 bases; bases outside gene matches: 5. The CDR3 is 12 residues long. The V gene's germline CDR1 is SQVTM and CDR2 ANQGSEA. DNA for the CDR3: TGCAGCGCCAAGACAGGGCACACTGAAGCTTTCTTT. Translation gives CSAKTGHTEAFF.

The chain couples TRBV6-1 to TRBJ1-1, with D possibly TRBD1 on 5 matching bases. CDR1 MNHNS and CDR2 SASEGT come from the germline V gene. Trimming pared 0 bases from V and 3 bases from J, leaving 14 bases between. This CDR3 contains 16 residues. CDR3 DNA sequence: TGTGCCAGCAGTGAAGCTTCGGCAGGGAGGTACACTGAAGCTTTCTTT. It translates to CASSEASAGRYTEAFF.

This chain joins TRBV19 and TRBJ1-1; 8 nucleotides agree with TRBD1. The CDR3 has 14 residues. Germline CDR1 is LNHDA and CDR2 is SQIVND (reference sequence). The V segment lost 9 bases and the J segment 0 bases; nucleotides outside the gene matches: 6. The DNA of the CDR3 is TGTGCCAGCAGTTCGGACAGGGTGAACACTGAAGCTTTCTTT. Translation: CASSSDRVNTEAFF.

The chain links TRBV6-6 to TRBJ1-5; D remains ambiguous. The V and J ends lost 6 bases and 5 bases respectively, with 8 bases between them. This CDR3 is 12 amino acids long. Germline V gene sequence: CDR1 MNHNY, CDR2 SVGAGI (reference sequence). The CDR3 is CASSHEYQPQHF. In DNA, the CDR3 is TGTGCCAGCAGCCACGAATATCAGCCCCAGCATTTT.